The 3 T cell receptor beta chains below come from one sample, sequenced in a study of OX40 agonist ivuxolimab in advanced cancers. Assay: immunoSEQ multiplex PCR; the TCRdb copy retains only in-frame clones and omits some. The data show tens of thousands of clones, nearly 85% seen once. The sample in question was CD4+ or CD8+ T cells sorted from blood, obtained in a trial of the OX40 agonist ivuxolimab. Receptors were obtained from an adult with an advanced solid tumor such as melanoma, head and neck, liver or kidney cancer.

This sequence joins TRBV28 and TRBJ2-7, with TRBD1 matching over 10 bases. The trim removed 4 bases at V and 3 bases at J, leaving 3 bases unmatched. The germline V gene has CDR1 MDHEN and CDR2 SYDVKM. The CDR3 totals 14 residues. As DNA, the CDR3 is TGTGCCAGCAGTTCCGGACAGGGGGGCTACGAGCAGTACTTC. Translated: CASSSGQGGYEQYF.

V gene TRBV28 combines with J gene TRBJ2-3; D unclear. The germline CDR1 and CDR2 sequences are MDHEN and SYDVKM. The CDR3 is made up of 13 amino acids. Trimming removed 3 bases at V and 6 bases at J, with 10 bases between. The CDR3 protein is CASSFRGMDTQYF. The CDR3 nucleotides are TGTGCCAGCAGTTTCCGTGGTATGGATACGCAGTATTTT.

This sequence joins TRBV6-1 and TRBJ1-1, with 11 nucleotides matching TRBD1. This CDR3 is 13 amino acids long. The germline V gene has CDR1 MNHNS and CDR2 SASEGT. Trimming took 8 bases from V and 10 from J; bases not matched to a gene: 9. CDR3: CASGRGTGGVAFF. The CDR3 DNA reads as TGTGCCAGCGGCCGGGGGACAGGGGGGGTAGCTTTCTTT.